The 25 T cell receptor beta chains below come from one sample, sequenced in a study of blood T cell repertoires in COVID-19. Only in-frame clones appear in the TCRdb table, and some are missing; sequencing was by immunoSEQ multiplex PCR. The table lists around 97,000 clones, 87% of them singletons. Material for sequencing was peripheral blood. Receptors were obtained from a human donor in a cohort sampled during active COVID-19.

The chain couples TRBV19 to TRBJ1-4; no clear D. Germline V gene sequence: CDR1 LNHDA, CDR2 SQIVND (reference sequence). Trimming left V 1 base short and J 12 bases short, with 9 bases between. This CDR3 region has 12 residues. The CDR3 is CASSIAETELFF. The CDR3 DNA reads TGTGCCAGTAGTATAGCGGAGACGGAACTGTTTTTT.

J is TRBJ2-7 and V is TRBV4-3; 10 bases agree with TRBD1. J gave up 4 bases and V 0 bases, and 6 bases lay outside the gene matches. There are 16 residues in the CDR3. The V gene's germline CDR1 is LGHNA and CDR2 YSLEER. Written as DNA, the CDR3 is TGCGCCAGCAGCCAAGATCTCGGGACAGGGGAGTACGAGCAGTACTTC. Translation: CASSQDLGTGEYEQYF.

The CDR3 DNA sequence: TGTGCCAGCAGTTCCCCGGGACAGGGGGTCTACGAGCAGTACTTC. This encodes CASSSPGQGVYEQYF. The chain recombines TRBV28 with TRBJ2-7; 11 nucleotides match TRBD1. The CDR3 totals 15 residues. Unmatched junction bases numbered 5, after V lost 4 bases and J lost 3 bases. Per the germline V gene, CDR1 is MDHEN and CDR2 is SYDVKM.

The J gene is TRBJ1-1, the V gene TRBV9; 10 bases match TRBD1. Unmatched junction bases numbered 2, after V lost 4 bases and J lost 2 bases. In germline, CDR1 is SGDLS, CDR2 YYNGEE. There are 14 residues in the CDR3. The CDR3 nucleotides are TGTGCCAGCAGCCCGACAGGGGGCAACACTGAAGCTTTCTTT. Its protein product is CASSPTGGNTEAFF.

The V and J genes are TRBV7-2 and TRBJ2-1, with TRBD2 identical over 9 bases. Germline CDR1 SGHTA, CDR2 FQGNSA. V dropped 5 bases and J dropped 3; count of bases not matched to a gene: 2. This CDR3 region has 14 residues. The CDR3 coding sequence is TGTGCCAGCAGCATTAGCGGGAGCTACAATGAGCAGTTCTTC. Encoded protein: CASSISGSYNEQFF.

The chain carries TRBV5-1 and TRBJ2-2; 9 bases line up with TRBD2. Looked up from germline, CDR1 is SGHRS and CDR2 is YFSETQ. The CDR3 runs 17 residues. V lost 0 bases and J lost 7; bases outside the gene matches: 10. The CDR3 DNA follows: TGCGCCAGCAGCTTGGATAGCGGGGGTTTCCTCGGCGGGGAGCTGTTTTTT. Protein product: CASSLDSGGFLGGELFF.

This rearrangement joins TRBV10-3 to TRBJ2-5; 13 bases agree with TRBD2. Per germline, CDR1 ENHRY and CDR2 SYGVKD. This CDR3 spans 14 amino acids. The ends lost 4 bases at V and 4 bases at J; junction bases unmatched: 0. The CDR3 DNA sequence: TGTGCCATCAGTGGACTAGCGGGGGGAGAGACCCAGTACTTC. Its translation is CAISGLAGGETQYF.

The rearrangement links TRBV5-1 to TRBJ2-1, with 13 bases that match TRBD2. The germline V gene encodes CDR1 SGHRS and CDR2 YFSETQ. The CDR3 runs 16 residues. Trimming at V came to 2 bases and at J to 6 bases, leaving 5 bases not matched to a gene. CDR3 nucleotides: TGCGCCAGCAGCTTCCGACTAGCGGGAGGTGTCAATGAGCAGTTCTTC. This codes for CASSFRLAGGVNEQFF.

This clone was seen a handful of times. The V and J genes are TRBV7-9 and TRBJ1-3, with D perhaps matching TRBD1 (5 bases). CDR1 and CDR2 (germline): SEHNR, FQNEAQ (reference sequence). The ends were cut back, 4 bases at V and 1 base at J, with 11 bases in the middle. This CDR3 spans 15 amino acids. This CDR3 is CASSWGSPSGNTIYF. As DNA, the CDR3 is TGTGCCAGCAGCTGGGGCAGCCCTTCTGGAAACACCATATATTTT.

DNA for the CDR3: TGTGCCAGCAGTCGACAGGGGATAGAATCACCCCTCCACTTT. Encoded protein: CASSRQGIESPLHF. The genes are TRBV28 and TRBJ1-6, with 8 bases aligning to TRBD1. The CDR3 length is 14 residues. Germline V gives CDR1 MDHEN, CDR2 SYDVKM. With 5 bases clipped from V and 10 bases from J, the junction kept 7 bases outside the gene matches.

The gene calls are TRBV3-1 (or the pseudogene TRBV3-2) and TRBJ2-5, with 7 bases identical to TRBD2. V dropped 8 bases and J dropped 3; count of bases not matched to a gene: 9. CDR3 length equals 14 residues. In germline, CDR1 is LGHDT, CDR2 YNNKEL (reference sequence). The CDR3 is CASGGPAGKETQYF. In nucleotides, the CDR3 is TGTGCCAGCGGCGGTCCAGCGGGAAAAGAGACCCAGTACTTC.

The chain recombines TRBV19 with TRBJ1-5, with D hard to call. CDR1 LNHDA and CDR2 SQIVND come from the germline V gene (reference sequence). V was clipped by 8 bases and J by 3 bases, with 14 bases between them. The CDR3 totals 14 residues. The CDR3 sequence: CASCFGIHNQPQHF. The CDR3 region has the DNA TGTGCCAGTTGTTTCGGGATTCACAATCAGCCCCAGCATTTT.

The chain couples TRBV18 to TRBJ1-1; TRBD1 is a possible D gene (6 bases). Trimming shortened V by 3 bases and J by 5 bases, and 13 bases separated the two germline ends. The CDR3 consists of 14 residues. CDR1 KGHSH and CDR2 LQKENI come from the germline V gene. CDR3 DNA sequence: TGTGCCAGCTCACCCAAGGCAGGGGATACTGAAGCTTTCTTT. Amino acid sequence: CASSPKAGDTEAFF.

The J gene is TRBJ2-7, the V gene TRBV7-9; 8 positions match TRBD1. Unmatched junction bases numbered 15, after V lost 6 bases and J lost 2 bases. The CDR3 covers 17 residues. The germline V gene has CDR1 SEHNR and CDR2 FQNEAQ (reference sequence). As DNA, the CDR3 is TGTGCCAGCAGGAAAGGGGGAGGACAGGGAAAGACCTACGAGCAGTACTTC. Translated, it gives CASRKGGGQGKTYEQYF.

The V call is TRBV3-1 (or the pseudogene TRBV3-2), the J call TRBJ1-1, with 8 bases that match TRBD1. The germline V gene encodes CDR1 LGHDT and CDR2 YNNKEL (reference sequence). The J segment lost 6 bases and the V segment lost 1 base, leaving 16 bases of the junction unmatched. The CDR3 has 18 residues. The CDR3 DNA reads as TGTGCCAGCAGCCAAGTGCCCGCTGTGGCAGGGGGCGCTTCTGAAGCTTTCTTT. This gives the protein CASSQVPAVAGGASEAFF.

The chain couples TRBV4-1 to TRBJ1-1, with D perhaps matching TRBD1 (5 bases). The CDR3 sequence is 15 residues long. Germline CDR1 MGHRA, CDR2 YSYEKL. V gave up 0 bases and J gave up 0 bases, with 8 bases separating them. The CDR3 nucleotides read TGCGCCAGCAGCCAAGAAGGGGAAATGAACACTGAAGCTTTCTTT. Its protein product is CASSQEGEMNTEAFF.

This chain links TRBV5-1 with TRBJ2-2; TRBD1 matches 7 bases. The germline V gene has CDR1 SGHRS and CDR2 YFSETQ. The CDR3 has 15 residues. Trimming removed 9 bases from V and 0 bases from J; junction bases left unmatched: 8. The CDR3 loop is CATARGPPNTGELFF. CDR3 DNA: TGCGCCACCGCAAGGGGGCCTCCGAACACCGGGGAGCTGTTTTTT.

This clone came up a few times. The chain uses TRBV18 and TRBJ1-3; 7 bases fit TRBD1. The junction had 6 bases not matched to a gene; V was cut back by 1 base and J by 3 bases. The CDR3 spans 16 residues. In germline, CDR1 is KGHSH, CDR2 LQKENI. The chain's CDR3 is CASSPQQGMDGNTIYF. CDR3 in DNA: TGTGCCAGCTCACCACAACAGGGGATGGATGGAAACACCATATATTTT.

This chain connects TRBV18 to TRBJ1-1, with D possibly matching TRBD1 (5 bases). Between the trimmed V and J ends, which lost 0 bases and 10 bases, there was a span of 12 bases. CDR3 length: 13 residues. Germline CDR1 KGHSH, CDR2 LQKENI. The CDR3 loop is CASSPPGVVGAFF. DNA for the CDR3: TGTGCCAGCTCACCACCAGGGGTGGTAGGAGCTTTCTTT.

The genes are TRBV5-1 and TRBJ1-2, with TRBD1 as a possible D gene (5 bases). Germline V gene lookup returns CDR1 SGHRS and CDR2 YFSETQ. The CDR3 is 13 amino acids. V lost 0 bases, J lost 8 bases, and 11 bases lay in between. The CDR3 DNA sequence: TGCGCCAGCAGCTTGGCCGGGAGGGGCGGCTACACCTTC. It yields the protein CASSLAGRGGYTF.

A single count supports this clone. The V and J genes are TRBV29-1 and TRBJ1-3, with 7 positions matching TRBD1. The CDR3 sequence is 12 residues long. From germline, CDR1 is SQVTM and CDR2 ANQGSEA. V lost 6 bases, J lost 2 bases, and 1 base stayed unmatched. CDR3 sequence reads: CSVGQAGNTIYF. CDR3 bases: TGCAGCGTCGGACAGGCTGGAAACACCATATATTTT.

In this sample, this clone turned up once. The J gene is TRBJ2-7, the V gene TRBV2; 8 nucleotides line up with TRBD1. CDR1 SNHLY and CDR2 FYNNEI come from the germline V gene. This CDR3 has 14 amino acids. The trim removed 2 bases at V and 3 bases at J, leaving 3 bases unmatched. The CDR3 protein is CASSEYGQGYEQYF. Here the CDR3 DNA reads TGTGCCAGCAGTGAATACGGACAGGGCTACGAGCAGTACTTC.

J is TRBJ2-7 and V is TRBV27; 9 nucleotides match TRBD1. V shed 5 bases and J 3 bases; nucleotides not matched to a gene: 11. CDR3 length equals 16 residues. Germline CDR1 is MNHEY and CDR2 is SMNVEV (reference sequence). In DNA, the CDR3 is TGTGCCAGCAGTCCCAGCCCACAGGGGGCATACTACGAGCAGTACTTC. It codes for CASSPSPQGAYYEQYF.

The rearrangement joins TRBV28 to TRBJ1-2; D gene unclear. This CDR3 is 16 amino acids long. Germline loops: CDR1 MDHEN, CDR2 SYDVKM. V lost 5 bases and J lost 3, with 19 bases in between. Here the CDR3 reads CASSTMRRSPYYGYTF. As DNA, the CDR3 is TGTGCCAGCAGTACCATGAGGCGGTCCCCCTACTATGGCTACACCTTC.

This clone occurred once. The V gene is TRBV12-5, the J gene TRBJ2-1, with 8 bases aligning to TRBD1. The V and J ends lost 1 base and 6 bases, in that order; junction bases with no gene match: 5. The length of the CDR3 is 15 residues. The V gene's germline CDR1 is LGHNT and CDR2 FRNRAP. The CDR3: CASGLAAGGPNEQFF. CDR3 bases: TGTGCTAGTGGTTTGGCAGCAGGGGGCCCCAATGAGCAGTTCTTC.